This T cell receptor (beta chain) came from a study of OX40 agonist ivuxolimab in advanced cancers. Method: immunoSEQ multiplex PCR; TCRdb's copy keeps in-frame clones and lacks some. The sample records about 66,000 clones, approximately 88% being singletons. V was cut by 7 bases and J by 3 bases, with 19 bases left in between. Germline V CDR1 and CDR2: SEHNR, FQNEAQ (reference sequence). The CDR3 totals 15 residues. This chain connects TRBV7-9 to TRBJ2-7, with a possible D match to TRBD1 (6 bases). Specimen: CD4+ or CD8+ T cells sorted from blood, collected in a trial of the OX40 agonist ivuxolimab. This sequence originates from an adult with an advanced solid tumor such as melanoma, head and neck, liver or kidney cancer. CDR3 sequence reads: CASTPRGGRGYEQYF. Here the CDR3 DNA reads TGTGCCAGCACCCCAAGAGGTGGCAGGGGCTACGAGCAGTACTTC.